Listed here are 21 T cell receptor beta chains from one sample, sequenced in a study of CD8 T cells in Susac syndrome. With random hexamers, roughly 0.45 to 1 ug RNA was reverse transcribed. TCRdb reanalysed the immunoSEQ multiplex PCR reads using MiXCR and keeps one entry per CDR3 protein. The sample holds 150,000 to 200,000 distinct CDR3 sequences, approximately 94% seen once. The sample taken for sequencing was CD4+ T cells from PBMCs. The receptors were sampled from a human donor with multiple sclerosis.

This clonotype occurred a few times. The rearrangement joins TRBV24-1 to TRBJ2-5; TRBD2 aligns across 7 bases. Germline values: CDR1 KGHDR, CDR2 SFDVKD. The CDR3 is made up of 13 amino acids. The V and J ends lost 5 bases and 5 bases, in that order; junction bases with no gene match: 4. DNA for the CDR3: TGTGCCACCAGTGGAGCGGGATGGGAGACCCAGTACTTC. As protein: CATSGAGWETQYF.

In DNA, the CDR3 is TGTGCCAGCAAAACCTCGGACGGGACGAACACCGGGGAGCTGTTTTTT. This gives the protein CASKTSDGTNTGELFF. The chain carries TRBV28 and TRBJ2-2; tentatively, D is TRBD2 (5 bases). V lost 7 bases and J lost 0, with 15 bases in between. Germline V lookup: CDR1 MDHEN, CDR2 SYDVKM. This CDR3 comprises 16 residues.

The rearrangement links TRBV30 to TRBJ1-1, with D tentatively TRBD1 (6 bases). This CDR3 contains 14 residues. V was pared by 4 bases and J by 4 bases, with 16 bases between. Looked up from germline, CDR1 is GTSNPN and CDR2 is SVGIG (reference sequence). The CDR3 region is CAWKGGWGGTEAFF. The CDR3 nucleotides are TGTGCCTGGAAGGGGGGGTGGGGAGGCACTGAAGCTTTCTTT.

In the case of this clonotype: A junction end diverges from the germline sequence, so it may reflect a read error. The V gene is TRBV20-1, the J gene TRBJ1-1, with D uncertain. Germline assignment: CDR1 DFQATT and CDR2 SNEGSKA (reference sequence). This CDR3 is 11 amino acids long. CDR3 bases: TGCAGTGCTAGAGATCTGTCTCGGAGAATCTTT. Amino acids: CSARDLSRRIF.

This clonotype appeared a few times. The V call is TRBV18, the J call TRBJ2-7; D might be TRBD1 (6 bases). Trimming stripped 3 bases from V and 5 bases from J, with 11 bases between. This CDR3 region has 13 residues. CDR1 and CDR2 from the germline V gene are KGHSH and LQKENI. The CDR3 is CASSPRRQDEQYF. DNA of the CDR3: TGTGCCAGCTCACCCAGAAGACAGGACGAGCAGTACTTC. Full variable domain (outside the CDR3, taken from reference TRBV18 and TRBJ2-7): NAGVMQNPRHLVRRRGQEARLRCSPMKGHSHVYWYRQLPEEGLKFMVYLQKENIIDESGMPKERFSAEFPKEGPSILRIQQVVRGDSAAYFCASSPRRQDEQYFGPGTRLTVT.

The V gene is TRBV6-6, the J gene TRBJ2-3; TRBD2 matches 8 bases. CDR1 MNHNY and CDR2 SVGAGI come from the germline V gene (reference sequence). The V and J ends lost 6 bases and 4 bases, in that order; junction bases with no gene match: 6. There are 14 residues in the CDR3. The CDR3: CASSHQLAADTQYF. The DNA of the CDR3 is TGTGCCAGCAGCCACCAACTAGCGGCAGATACGCAGTATTTT.

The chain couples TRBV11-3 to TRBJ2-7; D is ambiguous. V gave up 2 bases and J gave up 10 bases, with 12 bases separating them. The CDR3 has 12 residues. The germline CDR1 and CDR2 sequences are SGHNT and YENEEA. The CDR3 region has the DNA TGTGCCAGCAGCTTAAGTTCCGGCAGCCAGTACTTC. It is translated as CASSLSSGSQYF.

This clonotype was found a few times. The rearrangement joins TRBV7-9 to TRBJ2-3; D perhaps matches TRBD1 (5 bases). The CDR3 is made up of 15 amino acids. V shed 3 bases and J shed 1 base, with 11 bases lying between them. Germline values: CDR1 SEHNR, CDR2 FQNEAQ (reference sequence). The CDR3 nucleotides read TGTGCCAGCAGCTTTTCCGTCAGGGGCACAGATACGCAGTATTTT. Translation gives CASSFSVRGTDTQYF.

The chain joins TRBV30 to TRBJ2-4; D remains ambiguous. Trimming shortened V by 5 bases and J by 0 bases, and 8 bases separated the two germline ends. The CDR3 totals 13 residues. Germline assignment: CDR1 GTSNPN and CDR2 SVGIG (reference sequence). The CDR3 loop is CAWRHLAKNIQYF. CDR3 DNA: TGTGCCTGGCGACATTTAGCCAAAAACATTCAGTACTTC.

CDR3: CASSPGRVDGYTF. DNA of the CDR3: TGTGCCAGCAGCCCCGGGAGGGTAGATGGCTACACCTTC. The rearrangement links TRBV7-9 to TRBJ1-2, with D hard to call. Germline CDR1 SEHNR, CDR2 FQNEAQ (reference sequence). Trimming left V 5 bases short and J 6 bases short, with 13 bases between. The CDR3 length is 13 residues.

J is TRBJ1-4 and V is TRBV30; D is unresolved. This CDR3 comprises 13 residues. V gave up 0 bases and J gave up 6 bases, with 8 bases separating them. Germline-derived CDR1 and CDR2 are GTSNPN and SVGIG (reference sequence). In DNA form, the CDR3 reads TGTGCCTGGAGTGTAATGAGGGATGAAAAACTGTTTTTT. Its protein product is CAWSVMRDEKLFF.

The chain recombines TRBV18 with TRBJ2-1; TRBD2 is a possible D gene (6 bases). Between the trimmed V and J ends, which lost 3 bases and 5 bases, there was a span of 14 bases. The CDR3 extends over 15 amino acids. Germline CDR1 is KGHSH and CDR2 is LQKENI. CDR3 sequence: CASSPPGLADNEQFF. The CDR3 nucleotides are TGTGCCAGCTCACCCCCCGGATTAGCGGACAATGAGCAGTTCTTC.

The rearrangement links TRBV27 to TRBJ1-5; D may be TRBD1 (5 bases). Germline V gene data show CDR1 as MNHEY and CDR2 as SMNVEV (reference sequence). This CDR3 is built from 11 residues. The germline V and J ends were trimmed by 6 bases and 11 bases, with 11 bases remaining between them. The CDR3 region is CASSSSGAQHF. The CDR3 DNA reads TGTGCCAGCAGCTCATCGGGGGCCCAGCATTTT.

The CDR3 protein is CASKGTGYEKLFF. The CDR3 bases are TGTGCCAGCAAGGGGACAGGGTATGAAAAACTGTTTTTT. The V call is TRBV2, the J call TRBJ1-4; 9 nucleotides match TRBD1. Germline loops: CDR1 SNHLY, CDR2 FYNNEI. CDR3 length: 13 residues. Trimming removed 7 bases from V and 6 bases from J; junction bases left unmatched: 3. Variable domain in full (rest from reference TRBV2 and TRBJ1-4): EPEVTQTPSHQVTQMGQEVILRCVPISNHLYFYWYRQILGQKVEFLVSFYNNEISEKSEIFDDQFSVERPDGSNFTLKIRSTKLEDSAMYFCASKGTGYEKLFFGSGTQLSVL.

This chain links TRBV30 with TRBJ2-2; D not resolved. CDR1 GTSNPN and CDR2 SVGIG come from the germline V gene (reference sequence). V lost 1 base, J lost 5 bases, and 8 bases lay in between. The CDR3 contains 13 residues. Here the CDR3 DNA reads TGTGCCTGGAGTGCGATCGAAACCGGGGAGCTGTTTTTT. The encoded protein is CAWSAIETGELFF.

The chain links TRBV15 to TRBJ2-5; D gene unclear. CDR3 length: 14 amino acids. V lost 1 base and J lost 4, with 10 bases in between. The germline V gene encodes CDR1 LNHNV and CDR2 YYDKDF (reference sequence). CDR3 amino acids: CATSRGSRRETQYF. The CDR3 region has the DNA TGTGCCACCAGCAGAGGGTCCAGACGAGAGACCCAGTACTTC.

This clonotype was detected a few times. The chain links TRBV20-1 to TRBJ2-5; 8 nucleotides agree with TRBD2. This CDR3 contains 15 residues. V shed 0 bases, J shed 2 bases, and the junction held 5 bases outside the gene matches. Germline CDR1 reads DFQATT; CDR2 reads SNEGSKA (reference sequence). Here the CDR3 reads CSARDPASGQETQYF. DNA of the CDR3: TGCAGTGCTAGAGATCCGGCTAGCGGGCAAGAGACCCAGTACTTC.

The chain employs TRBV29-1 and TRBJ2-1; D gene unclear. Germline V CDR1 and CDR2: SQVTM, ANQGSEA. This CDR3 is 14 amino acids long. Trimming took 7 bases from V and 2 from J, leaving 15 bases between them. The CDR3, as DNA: TGCAGCGGCTTCGTGGGTCGGACCTACAATGAGCAGTTCTTC. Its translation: CSGFVGRTYNEQFF.

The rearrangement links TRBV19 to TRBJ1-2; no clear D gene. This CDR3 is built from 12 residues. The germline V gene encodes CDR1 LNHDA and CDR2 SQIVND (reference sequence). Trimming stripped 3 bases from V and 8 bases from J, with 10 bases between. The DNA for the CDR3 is TGTGCCAGTAGTATCCGGGATACGGGCTACACCTTC. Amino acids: CASSIRDTGYTF.

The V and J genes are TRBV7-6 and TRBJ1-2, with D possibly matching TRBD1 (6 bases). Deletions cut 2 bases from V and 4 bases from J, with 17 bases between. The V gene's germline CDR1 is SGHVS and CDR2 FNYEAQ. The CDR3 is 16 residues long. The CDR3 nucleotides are TGTGCCAGCAGCTTAAGTTCCTGGGGGCAGGCCTATGGCTACACCTTC. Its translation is CASSLSSWGQAYGYTF.

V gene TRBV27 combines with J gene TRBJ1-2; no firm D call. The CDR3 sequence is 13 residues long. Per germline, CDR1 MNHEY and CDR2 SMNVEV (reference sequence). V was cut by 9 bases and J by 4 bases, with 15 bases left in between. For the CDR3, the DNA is TGTGCCAGTTTGGGGAAATCTTCCTATGGCTACACCTTC. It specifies CASLGKSSYGYTF.